These T cell receptor beta chains were read from a single sample in a study of blood T cell repertoires in COVID-19. Measured with immunoSEQ multiplex PCR; TCRdb has only the in-frame clones, and not every one. This table has 200,000 or so clones, roughly 84% appearing once. Sequencing was carried out using peripheral blood. These receptors were taken from a woman in her thirties or forties who had recovered from COVID-19. The CDR3 runs from the conserved cysteine through the conserved F or W. Each record gives: D gene, clone size, V gene, J gene, CDR3 DNA, CDR3 protein. A D gene is named only where the DNA matches it firmly. Clone size appears in some rows only: once, few, many, or a class for an expanded clone.

d_call: .
clone_size: .
v_call: TRBV28
j_call: TRBJ2-5
cdr3_nt: TGTGCCAGCAGTCCCGACTCGTTACAAGAGACCCAGTACTTC
cdr3_aa: CASSPDSLQETQYF

d_call: TRBD2
clone_size: .
v_call: TRBV5-1
j_call: TRBJ2-7
cdr3_nt: TGCGCCAGCAGCCGACTAGCGGGAGAACACGAGCAGTACTTC
cdr3_aa: CASSRLAGEHEQYF

d_call: .
clone_size: .
v_call: TRBV2
j_call: TRBJ1-5
cdr3_nt: TGTGCCAGCAGGGGACAATTGAACAATCAGCCCCAGCATTTT
cdr3_aa: CASRGQLNNQPQHF

d_call: .
clone_size: .
v_call: TRBV20-1
j_call: TRBJ2-7
cdr3_nt: TGCAGCACTGTGAGGTCCTACGAGCAGTACTTC
cdr3_aa: CSTVRSYEQYF

d_call: TRBD1
clone_size: .
v_call: TRBV4-1
j_call: TRBJ1-2
cdr3_nt: TGCGCCAGTACCCTAGGGACAGGGGCCTATGGCTACACCTTC
cdr3_aa: CASTLGTGAYGYTF

d_call: .
clone_size: .
v_call: TRBV6-5
j_call: TRBJ2-7
cdr3_nt: TGTGCCAGCAGTTACCAAGCGGACTACGAGCAGTACTTC
cdr3_aa: CASSYQADYEQYF

d_call: TRBD1
clone_size: .
v_call: TRBV7-7
j_call: TRBJ2-1
cdr3_nt: TGTGCCAGCAGCATCGGGACAGGGATCTACAATGAGCAGTTCTTC
cdr3_aa: CASSIGTGIYNEQFF

d_call: TRBD1
clone_size: .
v_call: TRBV28
j_call: TRBJ2-3
cdr3_nt: TGTGCCAGCAGTTCGGGACAGCGCACAGATACGCAGTATTTT
cdr3_aa: CASSSGQRTDTQYF

d_call: .
clone_size: .
v_call: TRBV25-1
j_call: TRBJ2-1
cdr3_nt: TGTGCCAGCAGTGTGACAGGAATCAATGAGCAGTTCTTC
cdr3_aa: CASSVTGINEQFF

d_call: .
clone_size: .
v_call: TRBV5-4
j_call: TRBJ2-7
cdr3_nt: TGTGCCAGCAGCTTGGAGGTCGGGAGAGGCTACGAGCAGTACTTC
cdr3_aa: CASSLEVGRGYEQYF

d_call: TRBD1
clone_size: .
v_call: TRBV5-6
j_call: TRBJ2-7
cdr3_nt: TGTGCCAGCAGCTGGACAGGGTCAATCTACGAGCAGTACTTC
cdr3_aa: CASSWTGSIYEQYF

d_call: .
clone_size: .
v_call: TRBV9
j_call: TRBJ2-1
cdr3_nt: TGTGCCAGCAGCGTAGATCTCGCCGCTATTAGCGGTAGTCAGTTCTTC
cdr3_aa: CASSVDLAAISGSQFF

d_call: TRBD2
clone_size: .
v_call: TRBV27
j_call: TRBJ2-1
cdr3_nt: TGTGCCAGCAGTCGAGGGTTTACAGCGGGAGATAACAATGAGCAGTTCTTC
cdr3_aa: CASSRGFTAGDNNEQFF

d_call: TRBD2
clone_size: .
v_call: TRBV7-2
j_call: TRBJ2-7
cdr3_nt: TGTGCCAGCAGCCCCGCAGCGGGAGAAACCTACGAGCAGTACTTC
cdr3_aa: CASSPAAGETYEQYF

d_call: .
clone_size: .
v_call: TRBV27
j_call: TRBJ2-5
cdr3_nt: TGTGCCAGCAGTTTATCGCGACCACGGGAAGGGGAGACCCAGTACTTC
cdr3_aa: CASSLSRPREGETQYF

d_call: .
clone_size: .
v_call: TRBV7-2
j_call: TRBJ1-5
cdr3_nt: TGTGCCAGCAGCTTAAGCAGCTCCGGCGGCATCAATCAGCCCCAGCATTTT
cdr3_aa: CASSLSSSGGINQPQHF

d_call: TRBD1
clone_size: .
v_call: TRBV4-2
j_call: TRBJ1-1
cdr3_nt: TGTGCCAGCAGCCAAGGGAGAGGGGGCTGGACTGAAGCTTTCTTT
cdr3_aa: CASSQGRGGWTEAFF

d_call: .
clone_size: .
v_call: TRBV19
j_call: TRBJ2-1
cdr3_nt: TGTGCCAGTAGCGAAGAGAACAGAGTGCTGAGGTTCTTC
cdr3_aa: CASSEENRVLRFF

d_call: TRBD1
clone_size: few
v_call: TRBV7-9
j_call: TRBJ2-1
cdr3_nt: TGTGCCAGCAGCCTAGGGACAGGGTACAATGAGCAGTTCTTC
cdr3_aa: CASSLGTGYNEQFF

d_call: TRBD1
clone_size: .
v_call: TRBV18
j_call: TRBJ2-5
cdr3_nt: TGTGCCAGCTCACCGAGGACAGGGATTCTTTTCGGTGAGACCCAGTACTTC
cdr3_aa: CASSPRTGILFGETQYF

d_call: TRBD1
clone_size: .
v_call: TRBV19
j_call: TRBJ1-5
cdr3_nt: TGTGCCAGTAGCAGAAGACAGGGGCACAATCAGCCCCAGCATTTT
cdr3_aa: CASSRRQGHNQPQHF

d_call: .
clone_size: .
v_call: TRBV15
j_call: TRBJ1-5
cdr3_nt: TGTGCCACCAGCAGAGACGGGAATCAGCCCCAGCATTTT
cdr3_aa: CATSRDGNQPQHF

d_call: TRBD1
clone_size: .
v_call: TRBV30
j_call: TRBJ2-7
cdr3_nt: TGTGCCTGGAGTGGGGACAGCTACGAGCAGTACTTC
cdr3_aa: CAWSGDSYEQYF

d_call: .
clone_size: .
v_call: TRBV5-8
j_call: TRBJ1-5
cdr3_nt: TGTGCCAGCAGCTTCCAGTACGATCAGCCCCAGCATTTT
cdr3_aa: CASSFQYDQPQHF

d_call: .
clone_size: .
v_call: TRBV1
j_call: TRBJ1-2
cdr3_nt: TGCACCAGCAGCCTAAAGAGTAGGGGCAGACCGAACTATGGCTACACCTTC
cdr3_aa: CTSSLKSRGRPNYGYTF

d_call: TRBD2
clone_size: once
v_call: TRBV30
j_call: TRBJ2-7
cdr3_nt: TGTGCCTGGAGGCATACTAGCGGGAGGAACTACGAGCAGTACTTC
cdr3_aa: CAWRHTSGRNYEQYF

d_call: TRBD2
clone_size: .
v_call: TRBV11-3
j_call: TRBJ2-1
cdr3_nt: TGTGCCAGCAGCTTAGTATCCAGCGGGAGAGAGCAGTTCTTC
cdr3_aa: CASSLVSSGREQFF

d_call: TRBD1
clone_size: .
v_call: TRBV9
j_call: TRBJ2-7
cdr3_nt: TGTGCCAGCAGCGTAAGTTCAGGGGGCTACGAGCAGTACTTC
cdr3_aa: CASSVSSGGYEQYF

d_call: TRBD2
clone_size: .
v_call: TRBV7-9
j_call: TRBJ2-7
cdr3_nt: TGTGCCAGCAGCTCCGGGACTAGCGATACCTACGAGCAGTACTTC
cdr3_aa: CASSSGTSDTYEQYF

d_call: .
clone_size: .
v_call: TRBV27
j_call: TRBJ2-1
cdr3_nt: TGTGCCAGCCGACGAGGGGACTTCACCAATGAGCAGTTCTTC
cdr3_aa: CASRRGDFTNEQFF

d_call: TRBD1
clone_size: .
v_call: TRBV28
j_call: TRBJ1-5
cdr3_nt: TGTGCCAGCACCCCCAGACAGGGGGATCAGCCCCAGCATTTT
cdr3_aa: CASTPRQGDQPQHF

d_call: .
clone_size: few
v_call: TRBV5-1
j_call: TRBJ1-1
cdr3_nt: TGCGCCAGCAGCTGGATCACGGGGAACACTGAAGCTTTCTTT
cdr3_aa: CASSWITGNTEAFF

d_call: TRBD2
clone_size: .
v_call: TRBV7-3
j_call: TRBJ2-1
cdr3_nt: TGTGCCAGCAGTATCCGACTAGCGGGAGTTAATGAGCAGTTCTTC
cdr3_aa: CASSIRLAGVNEQFF

d_call: TRBD1
clone_size: .
v_call: TRBV7-2
j_call: TRBJ2-2
cdr3_nt: TGTGCCAGCAGCTTTTGGACAGGGAATACCGGGGAGCTGTTTTTT
cdr3_aa: CASSFWTGNTGELFF

d_call: .
clone_size: .
v_call: TRBV19
j_call: TRBJ2-7
cdr3_nt: TGTGCCAGTAGGAGGGGGGACAGAGCCTACGAGCAGTACTTC
cdr3_aa: CASRRGDRAYEQYF

d_call: .
clone_size: .
v_call: TRBV4-1
j_call: TRBJ1-1
cdr3_nt: TGCGCCAGCAGCCAAGAAGTCCGGACTGAAGCTTTCTTT
cdr3_aa: CASSQEVRTEAFF

d_call: TRBD1
clone_size: .
v_call: TRBV5-5
j_call: TRBJ1-3
cdr3_nt: TGTGCCAGCAGCCCCGGACAGGGGGCGACTGGAAACACCATATATTTT
cdr3_aa: CASSPGQGATGNTIYF

d_call: .
clone_size: .
v_call: TRBV20-1
j_call: TRBJ2-6
cdr3_nt: TGCAGTGCTAGTGGCGGGCCGACCTCTGGGGCCAACGTCCTGACTTTC
cdr3_aa: CSASGGPTSGANVLTF

d_call: TRBD1
clone_size: .
v_call: TRBV4-3
j_call: TRBJ2-5
cdr3_nt: TGCGCCAGCAGCCAAGAAAGGCAGGGGGCAGAGACCCAGTACTTC
cdr3_aa: CASSQERQGAETQYF

d_call: .
clone_size: .
v_call: TRBV6-5
j_call: TRBJ2-2
cdr3_nt: TGTGCCAGCAGTTACTCCCGGACCGGGGAGCTGTTTTTT
cdr3_aa: CASSYSRTGELFF

d_call: TRBD2
clone_size: .
v_call: TRBV7-8
j_call: TRBJ2-5
cdr3_nt: TGTGCCAGCAGCTTAGGGGTAGCGGGAGGAGAGACCCAGTACTTC
cdr3_aa: CASSLGVAGGETQYF

d_call: .
clone_size: .
v_call: TRBV7-9
j_call: TRBJ2-2
cdr3_nt: TGTGCCAGCAGCTTAGGGTCCGGGTACACCGGGGAGCTGTTTTTT
cdr3_aa: CASSLGSGYTGELFF

d_call: .
clone_size: few
v_call: TRBV7-8
j_call: TRBJ1-1
cdr3_nt: TGTGCCAGCAGCTTCTCGGTGAAAACGAACACTGAAGCTTTCTTT
cdr3_aa: CASSFSVKTNTEAFF

d_call: .
clone_size: .
v_call: TRBV28
j_call: TRBJ2-1
cdr3_nt: TGTGCCAGCAGTCACCCCCTCTCGGGATACAATGAGCAGTTCTTC
cdr3_aa: CASSHPLSGYNEQFF

d_call: TRBD1
clone_size: .
v_call: TRBV4-3
j_call: TRBJ1-2
cdr3_nt: TGCGCCAGCAGCCGAGGACAGGGGCGACTTGATGGCTACACCTTC
cdr3_aa: CASSRGQGRLDGYTF

d_call: TRBD1
clone_size: .
v_call: TRBV28
j_call: TRBJ1-1
cdr3_nt: TGTGCCAGCAGGAAACCCATAATCCGGGACAGTGGCAACACTGAAGCTTTCTTT
cdr3_aa: CASRKPIIRDSGNTEAFF

d_call: .
clone_size: .
v_call: TRBV19
j_call: TRBJ2-7
cdr3_nt: TGTGCCAGTAGTATTATTCTATCTGACAGCCCTTACGAGCAGTACTTC
cdr3_aa: CASSIILSDSPYEQYF

d_call: .
clone_size: .
v_call: TRBV4-2
j_call: TRBJ2-7
cdr3_nt: TGTGCCAGCAGCCAAGCCGGGATCTCCTACGAGCAGTACTTC
cdr3_aa: CASSQAGISYEQYF

d_call: TRBD1
clone_size: once
v_call: TRBV2
j_call: TRBJ2-7
cdr3_nt: TGTGCCAGCACGGGGACAGACTACGAGCAGTACTTC
cdr3_aa: CASTGTDYEQYF

d_call: .
clone_size: .
v_call: TRBV5-5
j_call: TRBJ1-4
cdr3_nt: TGTGCCAGCAGCTTGGGGCAGGGTAGGGCTAATGAAAAACTGTTTTTT
cdr3_aa: CASSLGQGRANEKLFF

d_call: .
clone_size: .
v_call: TRBV29-1
j_call: TRBJ1-1
cdr3_nt: TGCAGCGTTGAACTGGGGGGTACTGAAGCTTTCTTT
cdr3_aa: CSVELGGTEAFF

d_call: TRBD1
clone_size: .
v_call: TRBV6-5
j_call: TRBJ1-6
cdr3_nt: TGTGCCAGCAGCCGAACCGGGACAGAGATTCTCACCCTCCACTTT
cdr3_aa: CASSRTGTEILTLHF

d_call: TRBD2
clone_size: .
v_call: TRBV6-5
j_call: TRBJ2-7
cdr3_nt: TGTGCCAGCAGTAAGGGCGGTAGCGGGAGAAACGAGCAGTACTTC
cdr3_aa: CASSKGGSGRNEQYF